This T cell receptor beta chain is from a study of shared T cell receptors in the human thymus. The protocol was immunoSEQ multiplex PCR, while the TCRdb copy is restricted to in-frame clones and leaves out a portion. The table shows 500,000 to 850,000 clones, with over 75% occurring only once. The same data also went into a second study, on human thymus T cells.

This TCR derives from a boy under two years old with a congenital heart defect. The sample comprised thymocytes.

This CDR3 reads CASSPQYGGEQYF. CDR3 sequence (DNA): TGTGCCAGCAGCCCGCAGTACGGGGGCGAGCAGTACTTC. The V call is TRBV11-3, the J call TRBJ2-7; possible D gene TRBD2, 6 bases. The germline CDR1 and CDR2 sequences are SGHNT and YENEEA. CDR3 size: 13 residues. Trimming cost V 5 bases and J 6 bases, with 14 bases left between them.